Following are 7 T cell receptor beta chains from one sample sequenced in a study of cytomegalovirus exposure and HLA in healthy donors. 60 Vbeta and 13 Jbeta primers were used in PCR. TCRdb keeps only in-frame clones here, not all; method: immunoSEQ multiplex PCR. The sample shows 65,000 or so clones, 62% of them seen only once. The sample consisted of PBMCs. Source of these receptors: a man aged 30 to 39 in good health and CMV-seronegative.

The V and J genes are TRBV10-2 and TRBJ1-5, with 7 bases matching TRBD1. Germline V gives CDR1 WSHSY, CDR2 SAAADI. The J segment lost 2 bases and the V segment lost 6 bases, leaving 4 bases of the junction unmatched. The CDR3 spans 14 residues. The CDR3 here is CASSQGDGNQPQHF. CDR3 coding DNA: TGCGCCAGCAGCCAGGGGGATGGCAATCAGCCCCAGCATTTT.

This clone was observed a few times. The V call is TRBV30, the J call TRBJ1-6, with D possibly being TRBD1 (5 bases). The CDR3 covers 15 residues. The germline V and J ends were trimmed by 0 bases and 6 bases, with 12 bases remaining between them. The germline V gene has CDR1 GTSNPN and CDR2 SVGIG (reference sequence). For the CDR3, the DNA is TGTGCCTGGAGTGTAGACTCCCAGGGTAATTCACCCCTCCACTTT. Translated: CAWSVDSQGNSPLHF.

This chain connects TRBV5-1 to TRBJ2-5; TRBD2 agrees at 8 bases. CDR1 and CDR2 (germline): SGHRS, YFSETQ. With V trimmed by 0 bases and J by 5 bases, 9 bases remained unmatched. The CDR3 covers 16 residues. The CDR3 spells CASSLDGRGASETQYF. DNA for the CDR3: TGCGCCAGCAGCTTGGACGGGCGGGGGGCCTCGGAGACCCAGTACTTC. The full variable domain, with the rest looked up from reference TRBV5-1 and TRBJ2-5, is KAGVTQTPRYLIKTRGQQVTLSCSPISGHRSVSWYQQTPGQGLQFLFEYFSETQRNKGNFPGRFSGRQFSNSRSEMNVSTLELGDSALYLCASSLDGRGASETQYFGPGTRLLVL.

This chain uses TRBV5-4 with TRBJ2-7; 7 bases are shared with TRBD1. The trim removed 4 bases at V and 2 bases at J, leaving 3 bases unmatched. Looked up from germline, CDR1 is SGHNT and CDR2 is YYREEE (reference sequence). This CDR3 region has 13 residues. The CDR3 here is CASSRDSTYEQYF. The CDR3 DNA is TGTGCCAGCAGCAGGGACAGCACCTACGAGCAGTACTTC.

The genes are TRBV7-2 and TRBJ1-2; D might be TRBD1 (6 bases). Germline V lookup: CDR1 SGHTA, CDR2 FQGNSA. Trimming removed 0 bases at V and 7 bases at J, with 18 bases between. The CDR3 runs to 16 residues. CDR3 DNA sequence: TGTGCCAGCAGCTTAGCGGGGAGGGGGGGCGCAGGTGGCTACACCTTC. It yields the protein CASSLAGRGGAGGYTF.

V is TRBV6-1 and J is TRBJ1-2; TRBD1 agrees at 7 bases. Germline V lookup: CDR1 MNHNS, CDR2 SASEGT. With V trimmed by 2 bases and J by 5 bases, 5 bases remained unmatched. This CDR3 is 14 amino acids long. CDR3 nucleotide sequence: TGTGCCAGCAGTGAAAGAGGGGGCCTTTATGGCTACACCTTC. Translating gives CASSERGGLYGYTF.

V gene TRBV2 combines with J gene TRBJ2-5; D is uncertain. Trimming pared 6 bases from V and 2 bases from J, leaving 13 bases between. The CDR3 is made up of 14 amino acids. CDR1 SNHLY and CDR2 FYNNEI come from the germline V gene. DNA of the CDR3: TGTGCCAGCAGCCAGGTGGCCATACAAGAGACCCAGTACTTC. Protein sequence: CASSQVAIQETQYF.